A single sample is the source of the 31 T cell receptor beta chains below, sequenced in a study of response to subunit inactivated influenza vaccine. Each CDR3 protein is one row after TCRdb ran MiXCR on the RT-PCR reads. The sample includes under 800,000 distinct CDR3 sequences, over 11% of them seen just once. The specimen comprised PBMCs from blood, sampled about 14 days before vaccination. These receptors were collected from a man in his fifties who received an inactivated influenza vaccine.

The V call is TRBV2, the J call TRBJ2-1, with 13 nucleotides matching TRBD2. This CDR3 spans 15 amino acids. The V gene's germline CDR1 is SNHLY and CDR2 FYNNEI. V lost 6 bases, J lost 7 bases, and 6 bases stayed unmatched. In DNA form, the CDR3 reads TGTGCCAGCAGGGTAGGACTAGCGGGAGTAAATGAGCAGTTCTTC. Translation: CASRVGLAGVNEQFF.

This clonotype was seen more than once but under ten times. The V gene is TRBV5-1, the J gene TRBJ2-7; TRBD2 matches at 8 bases. CDR3 size: 16 residues. Looked up from germline, CDR1 is SGHRS and CDR2 is YFSETQ. V dropped 3 bases and J dropped 3; count of bases not matched to a gene: 11. CDR3 sequence: CASSWVGSGIGYEQYF. The CDR3 DNA reads as TGCGCCAGCAGCTGGGTAGGTAGCGGGATTGGCTACGAGCAGTACTTC.

The genes are TRBV15 and TRBJ2-2; 11 bases are shared with TRBD2. The CDR3 has 17 amino acids. Germline V gene sequence: CDR1 LNHNV, CDR2 YYDKDF (reference sequence). The trim removed 0 bases at V and 1 base at J, leaving 1 base unmatched. The CDR3, as DNA: TGTGCCACCAGCAGAGAAACTAGCGGGAGGAACACCGGGGAGCTGTTTTTT. Protein sequence: CATSRETSGRNTGELFF.

The V call is TRBV27, the J call TRBJ2-5, with TRBD1 identical over 7 bases. Germline loops: CDR1 MNHEY, CDR2 SMNVEV (reference sequence). The CDR3 covers 14 residues. The trim removed 5 bases at V and 7 bases at J, leaving 10 bases unmatched. The CDR3 region has the DNA TGTGCCAGCAGTCCCGGGACAGACTCAGGGACCCAGTACTTC. Amino acids: CASSPGTDSGTQYF.

V usage is TRBV4-2 and J usage is TRBJ2-1; 10 bases map to TRBD2. Unmatched junction bases numbered 5, after V lost 3 bases and J lost 3 bases. Germline V gene data show CDR1 as LGHNA and CDR2 as YNFKEQ. CDR3 length equals 16 residues. Here the CDR3 reads CASSQEGLASYNEQFF. CDR3 nucleotide sequence: TGTGCCAGCAGCCAGGAGGGACTAGCGAGCTACAATGAGCAGTTCTTC.

The V and J genes are TRBV6-6 and TRBJ1-2; D gene uncertain. V dropped 4 bases and J dropped 2 bases, with 8 bases sitting between them. From germline, CDR1 is MNHNY and CDR2 SVGAGI (reference sequence). This CDR3 comprises 13 residues. The CDR3 DNA sequence: TGTGCCAGCAGTTCCTTACCGAACTATGGCTACACCTTC. Its translation is CASSSLPNYGYTF.

This clonotype was counted only a few times. This rearrangement joins TRBV6-2 or TRBV6-3 to TRBJ2-2; TRBD2 matches 11 bases. V shed 7 bases and J 4 bases; nucleotides not matched to a gene: 5. There are 15 residues in the CDR3. Germline CDR1 is MNHEY and CDR2 is SVGEGT. The CDR3 nucleotides are TGTGCCAGCATCTTTAGCGGGGGGGCCACCGGGGAGCTGTTTTTT. Translation: CASIFSGGATGELFF.

The table lists this clonotype with many counts. The genes are TRBV20-1 and TRBJ2-2, with 12 bases lining up with TRBD2. This CDR3 spans 16 amino acids. The germline CDR1 and CDR2 sequences are DFQATT and SNEGSKA (reference sequence). V shed 4 bases, J shed 5 bases, and the junction held 8 bases outside the gene matches. The CDR3, as DNA: TGCAGTGCTACAGGACTAGCGGGGTTTGTAACCGGGGAGCTGTTTTTT. It yields the protein CSATGLAGFVTGELFF.

This clonotype turned up a few times. The CDR3 nucleotides are TGCGCCAGCAGCCGAATTCGTCTAGCGGGGGGCTGGGAGCAGTTCTTC. Translating it yields CASSRIRLAGGWEQFF. This chain joins TRBV5-1 and TRBJ2-1, with TRBD2 matching over 11 bases. The V gene end was trimmed by 4 bases and the J gene end by 10 bases; junction bases not matched to a gene: 13. Per germline, CDR1 SGHRS and CDR2 YFSETQ. The CDR3 is 16 amino acids.

This chain joins TRBV12-3 or TRBV12-4 and TRBJ1-1; D perhaps matches TRBD1 (6 bases). The CDR3 runs 14 residues. Trimming stripped 5 bases from V and 6 bases from J, with 16 bases between. The CDR3 nucleotides read TGTGCCAGCAGTAACAGGGCGTTAGGGGCTGAAGCTTTCTTT. Translation: CASSNRALGAEAFF.

The gene calls are TRBV11-2 and TRBJ2-5; 8 bases fit TRBD2. With 1 base clipped from V and 5 bases from J, the junction kept 21 bases outside the gene matches. Germline CDR1 is SGHAT and CDR2 is FQNNGV. The CDR3 spans 20 residues. CDR3: CASSLVFLVREDASRETQYF. The CDR3 DNA sequence: TGTGCCAGCAGCTTAGTGTTTCTCGTGCGGGAGGATGCTAGTCGGGAGACCCAGTACTTC.

The genes are TRBV5-1 and TRBJ2-2, with 7 positions matching TRBD2. This CDR3 is built from 13 residues. The junction had 3 bases not matched to a gene; V was cut back by 6 bases and J by 4 bases. Germline V gene sequence: CDR1 SGHRS, CDR2 YFSETQ. CDR3 sequence (DNA): TGCGCCAGCACCCCTAGCGGCACCGGGGAGCTGTTTTTT. This translates into CASTPSGTGELFF.

The J gene is TRBJ1-5, the V gene TRBV12-3 or TRBV12-4, with D unresolved. Trimming stripped 5 bases from V and 3 bases from J, with 14 bases between. The CDR3 spans 15 residues. The CDR3: CASSPQGRTNQPQHF. In DNA, the CDR3 is TGTGCCAGCAGTCCCCAAGGGCGGACCAATCAGCCCCAGCATTTT.

V is TRBV28 and J is TRBJ2-7; 8 bases are shared with TRBD1. V was pared by 1 base and J by 2 bases, with 7 bases of the junction left unmatched. The CDR3 runs 16 residues. Germline V gives CDR1 MDHEN, CDR2 SYDVKM. CDR3 DNA sequence: TGTGCCAGCAGTTTATTTTGGGACAGGAAGACCTACGAGCAGTACTTC. This encodes CASSLFWDRKTYEQYF.

The chain uses TRBV20-1 and TRBJ2-5; TRBD2 is a possible D gene (5 bases). V lost 0 bases to trimming and J lost 5 bases, with 13 bases between them. The length of the CDR3 is 14 residues. In germline, CDR1 is DFQATT, CDR2 SNEGSKA (reference sequence). The CDR3 protein is CSARDWSAEETQYF. The CDR3 DNA reads TGCAGTGCTAGAGATTGGTCAGCGGAGGAGACCCAGTACTTC.

V usage is TRBV29-1 and J usage is TRBJ2-1; D may be TRBD2 (7 bases). The V end lost 6 bases, the J end lost 5 bases, and 17 bases lay between the germline ends. Germline CDR1 is SQVTM and CDR2 is ANQGSEA. This CDR3 spans 14 amino acids. DNA for the CDR3: TGCAGCGTCACTGGGGGCGGGAGCCACAATGAGCAGTTCTTC. Protein: CSVTGGGSHNEQFF.

This clonotype was observed many times. V is TRBV18 and J is TRBJ2-3; D is possibly TRBD1 or TRBD2 (5 bases each). Trimming took 6 bases from V and 2 from J, leaving 12 bases between them. This CDR3 comprises 14 residues. CDR1 is KGHSH and CDR2 is LQKENI in the germline V gene. The CDR3 nucleotides read TGTGCCAGCTCGATTGGGACCCTCACAGATACGCAGTATTTT. Residues: CASSIGTLTDTQYF.

The sample holds a few counts of this clonotype. The rearrangement joins TRBV6-1 to TRBJ2-1; tentatively, D is TRBD1 or TRBD2 (6 bases each). Germline V gene data show CDR1 as MNHNS and CDR2 as SASEGT. This CDR3 is built from 15 residues. V was clipped by 8 bases and J by 0 bases, with 14 bases between them. The CDR3 bases are TGTGCCAGCCGGGTGGGGGGCAGCTCCTACAATGAGCAGTTCTTC. This gives the protein CASRVGGSSYNEQFF.

J is TRBJ2-1 and V is TRBV21-1; the DNA was not used to check the table's D call, TRBD2. TRBV21-1 is a listed pseudogene. This CDR3 spans 16 amino acids. The CDR3 here is CASSPSSDSSYNEQFF. CDR3 bases: TGTGCCAGCAGCCCCTCGAGCGATAGCTCCTACAATGAGCAGTTCTTC.

The chain has TRBV5-4 and TRBJ2-1; D possibly corresponds to TRBD1 (6 bases). The CDR3 totals 13 residues. CDR1 is SGHNT and CDR2 is YYREEE in the germline V gene (reference sequence). The V end was cut by 1 base, the J end by 9 bases, with 11 bases between. CDR3 loop: CASSLQGFLEQFF. CDR3 DNA: TGTGCCAGCAGCTTGCAGGGGTTCCTTGAGCAGTTCTTC.

This sequence joins TRBV28 and TRBJ1-6; weak D call: TRBD1 (5 bases). The CDR3 extends over 14 amino acids. Germline CDR1 is MDHEN and CDR2 is SYDVKM. V gave up 6 bases and J gave up 8 bases, with 14 bases separating them. This CDR3 is CASRPAAGYSPLHF. In nucleotides, the CDR3 is TGTGCCAGCAGACCCGCGGCAGGGTATTCACCCCTCCACTTT.

In this sample, this clonotype turned up a few times. This chain uses TRBV10-3 with TRBJ2-3; D is possibly TRBD2 (6 bases). Germline lookup yields CDR1 ENHRY and CDR2 SYGVKD. V was pared by 8 bases and J by 4 bases, with 10 bases between. The CDR3 contains 12 residues. The CDR3 coding sequence is TGTGCCATCGGGGGGAGTGCAGATACGCAGTATTTT. This translates into CAIGGSADTQYF.

The table lists this clonotype with many counts. The junction does not match germline at one end; this may be a read error. V and J are TRBV7-2 and TRBJ2-7, with TRBD1 identical over 7 bases. In germline, CDR1 is SGHTA, CDR2 FQGNSA. CDR3 size: 14 residues. The CDR3 sequence is CASSPWDSSYEQYF. The CDR3 DNA reads TGCGCCAGCAGCCCCTGGGACAGTTCCTACGAGCAGTACTTC. Filled out from reference TRBV7-2 and TRBJ2-7, the complete variable domain reads GAGVSQSPSNKVTEKGKDVELRCDPISGHTALYWYRQSLGQGLEFLIYFQGNSAPDKSGLPSDRFSAERTGGSVSTLTIQRTQQEDSAVYLCASSPWDSSYEQYFGPGTRLTVT.

The rearrangement links TRBV4-3 to TRBJ1-1; D ambiguous. The CDR3 has 13 residues. Germline V gene sequence: CDR1 LGHNA, CDR2 YSLEER. V lost 0 bases to trimming and J lost 4 bases, with 6 bases between them. CDR3 DNA sequence: TGCGCCAGCAGCCAAGACGAGGCCACTGAAGCTTTCTTT. Amino acids: CASSQDEATEAFF.

The J gene is TRBJ2-1, the V gene TRBV2, with 12 bases identical to TRBD2. J lost 9 bases, V lost 3 bases, and 18 bases had no gene match. CDR1 and CDR2 from the germline V gene are SNHLY and FYNNEI. This CDR3 is 19 amino acids long. Written as DNA, the CDR3 is TGTGCCAGCAGTGAGATCGGGGCTAGCGGGGGGGGCGGACCTTTTGAGCAGTTCTTC. It translates to CASSEIGASGGGGPFEQFF.

This clonotype was counted many times. V gene TRBV2 combines with J gene TRBJ2-5, with 9 positions matching TRBD2. CDR3 length equals 13 residues. J lost 3 bases, V lost 6 bases, and 2 bases had no gene match. Germline values: CDR1 SNHLY, CDR2 FYNNEI. CDR3 loop: CASRRLAEETQYF. CDR3 coding DNA: TGTGCCAGCAGAAGACTAGCGGAAGAGACCCAGTACTTC.

The chain links TRBV7-2 to TRBJ1-1; TRBD1 is a possible D gene (6 bases). V lost 1 base to trimming and J lost 3 bases, with 9 bases between them. The CDR3 is made up of 14 amino acids. Germline V gives CDR1 SGHTA, CDR2 FQGNSA. CDR3 region: CASSLGGQYTEAFF. The CDR3 region has the DNA TGTGCCAGCAGCTTAGGAGGACAGTACACTGAAGCTTTCTTT.

This clonotype was seen only a few times. This chain joins TRBV6-2 or TRBV6-3 and TRBJ1-5; D is possibly TRBD1 (5 bases). The CDR3 is 16 residues long. Deletions cut 6 bases from V and 3 bases from J, with 18 bases between. In germline, CDR1 is MNHEY, CDR2 SVGEGT. The CDR3 loop reads CASRTTGAVTNQPQHF. The DNA of the CDR3 is TGTGCCAGCAGGACCACAGGTGCCGTAACCAATCAGCCCCAGCATTTT.

The V call is TRBV4-3, the J call TRBJ1-2; D remains unclear. CDR3 length: 13 amino acids. Germline-derived CDR1 and CDR2 are LGHNA and YSLEER. V lost 0 bases and J 4 bases, leaving 6 bases between the germline ends. The CDR3 sequence is CASSQETLYGYTF. The CDR3 nucleotides are TGCGCCAGCAGCCAAGAAACCCTCTATGGCTACACCTTC.

The rearrangement joins TRBV5-1 to TRBJ2-1, with a tentative D call TRBD2 (5 bases). This CDR3 comprises 16 residues. CDR1 and CDR2 (germline): SGHRS, YFSETQ. Trimming pared 0 bases from V and 8 bases from J, leaving 18 bases between. The CDR3, as DNA: TGCGCCAGCAGCTTGGTTTGGAGCGGAGCCGGCGATGAGCAGTTCTTC. Protein sequence: CASSLVWSGAGDEQFF.

This clonotype was observed a few times. The rearrangement joins TRBV5-6 to TRBJ1-1, with a tentative D call TRBD1 (5 bases). Per the germline V gene, CDR1 is SGHDT and CDR2 is YYEEEE. Trimming pared 3 bases from V and 1 base from J, leaving 13 bases between. The CDR3 is 15 residues long. CDR3 bases: TGTGCCAGCAGCTGGGGGGGACGGACGAACACTGAAGCTTTCTTT. Translation: CASSWGGRTNTEAFF.